These T cell receptor beta chains were read from a single sample in a study of blood T cell repertoires in COVID-19. Generated by immunoSEQ multiplex PCR, the TCRdb table keeps only in-frame clones and is missing some. This repertoire shows roughly 70,000 clones, 75% to 90% found once; its top ten account for about 6.5%. The specimen was peripheral blood. The receptors originated from a man older than 75 with COVID-19, enrolled during active disease. CDR3s include the opening cysteine and the closing phenylalanine or tryptophan. Each record gives: J gene, V gene, D gene, clone size, CDR3 DNA, CDR3 protein. A D gene is named only where the DNA matches it firmly. Only part of the rows carry a size: once, few, many, or a class if the clone is expanded.

TRBJ2-7 | TRBV15 | TRBD2 | once | TGTGCCACCAGCAGACGGTCGGGACTAAACGAGCAGTACTTC | CATSRRSGLNEQYF
TRBJ2-1 | TRBV29-1 | TRBD2 | - | TGCAGCGTTTCTACTAGCGGGGGGTCGAATGAGCAGTTCTTC | CSVSTSGGSNEQFF
TRBJ2-1 | TRBV5-5 | - | - | TGTGCCAGCAGCTTGGGTCAGGGGATGGGTGTAGATGAGCAGTTCTTC | CASSLGQGMGVDEQFF
TRBJ2-7 | TRBV6-5 | TRBD2 | - | TGTGCCAGCAGTTTCGGGGGGGCCCCCTACGAGCAGTACTTC | CASSFGGAPYEQYF
TRBJ1-3 | TRBV12-3/TRBV12-4 | TRBD1 | few | TGTGCCAGCAGCCGGACAGGGGGGACCATATATTTT | CASSRTGGTIYF
TRBJ1-3 | TRBV5-4 | - | - | TGTGCCAGCAGCGCACAGGGTTCCGGAAACACCATATATTTT | CASSAQGSGNTIYF
TRBJ2-5 | TRBV2 | - | - | TGTGCCAGCGGAGCCCGCGAGACCCAGTACTTC | CASGARETQYF
TRBJ2-4 | TRBV24-1 | - | - | TGTGCCACCAGTGATTTTGAGGAGAACATTCAGTACTTC | CATSDFEENIQYF
TRBJ2-3 | TRBV9 | TRBD1 | - | TGTGCCAGCAGCGTAGGGACAGGGGGCACAGATACGCAGTATTTT | CASSVGTGGTDTQYF
TRBJ2-3 | TRBV18 | - | - | TGTGCCAGCTCACCACGAGCAACAGATACGCAGTATTTT | CASSPRATDTQYF
TRBJ1-4 | TRBV6-1 | TRBD1 | - | TGTGCCAGCAGTGAAGAGACAGGGGAGTACGGAAAACTGTTTTTT | CASSEETGEYGKLFF
TRBJ2-1 | TRBV4-2 | TRBD1 | - | TGTGCCAGCAGCCAAGATGTCCGGCAGGGGGCCTCCTACAATGAGCAGTTCTTC | CASSQDVRQGASYNEQFF
TRBJ1-1 | TRBV5-4 | - | - | TGTGCCAGCAGCTACCCTAAATCCAATCTCATGAACACTGAAGCTTTCTTT | CASSYPKSNLMNTEAFF
TRBJ1-5 | TRBV6-5 | - | - | TGTGCCAGCAGTAGCCGGGACAACAATCAGCCCCAGCATTTT | CASSSRDNNQPQHF
TRBJ1-4 | TRBV7-9 | TRBD1 | - | TGTGCCAGCAGCTTTTCTACAGGGGGCAGTGAAAAACTGTTTTTT | CASSFSTGGSEKLFF
TRBJ1-6 | TRBV3-1/TRBV3-2 | TRBD1 | - | TGTGCCAGCAGAAACAGGGGGGGAGATTCACCCCTCCACTTT | CASRNRGGDSPLHF
TRBJ1-2 | TRBV28 | - | few | TGTGCCAGCGGCTCAGACACTGCTAACTATGGCTACACCTTC | CASGSDTANYGYTF
TRBJ2-7 | TRBV7-2 | - | - | TGTGCCAGCAGCCCCAAAAACGTCCGGGCAGGGGGGTACGAGCAGTACTTC | CASSPKNVRAGGYEQYF
TRBJ2-7 | TRBV7-3 | - | - | TGTGCCAGCAGCTTACTTGCCTCAGGGGAGCAGTACTTC | CASSLLASGEQYF
TRBJ1-1 | TRBV18 | TRBD1 | - | TGTGCCAGCTCACCCGGGACAGCGAACACTGAAGCTTTCTTT | CASSPGTANTEAFF
TRBJ2-5 | TRBV7-2 | TRBD1 | - | TGTGCCAGCAGCTTAGGGGGGACAGCGCCACAGTACTTC | CASSLGGTAPQYF
TRBJ1-1 | TRBV6-1 | - | - | TGTGCCAGCAGTGAACAGTACACTGAAGCTTTCTTT | CASSEQYTEAFF
TRBJ2-4 | TRBV28 | TRBD1 | - | TGTGCCAGCACCAGATGGGACAGTCTAGCCAAAAACATTCAGTACTTC | CASTRWDSLAKNIQYF
TRBJ2-1 | TRBV6-6 | TRBD1 | - | TGTGCCAGCAGTTACCCCGGGACAGGGGAAGGTGAGCAGTTCTTC | CASSYPGTGEGEQFF
TRBJ1-4 | TRBV9 | TRBD1 | once | TGTGCCAGCAGCGTAGGACAGGGGGCGGGTGAAAAACTGTTTTTT | CASSVGQGAGEKLFF
TRBJ1-2 | TRBV5-1 | TRBD1 | - | TGCGCCAGCAGTTTCTCCGGGACAGACTATGGCTACACCTTC | CASSFSGTDYGYTF
TRBJ2-7 | TRBV7-8 | - | - | TGTGCCAGCAGCACGTCCTCGAGTGAGCAGTACTTC | CASSTSSSEQYF
TRBJ1-5 | TRBV7-6 | TRBD1 | - | TGTGCCAGCAGCTTAGGACAGGGGGCTGGGGGCAATCAGCCCCAGCATTTT | CASSLGQGAGGNQPQHF
TRBJ2-5 | TRBV9 | TRBD1 | few | TGTGCCAGCAGCGTCCAGGGGGCGGGAGAGACCCAGTACTTC | CASSVQGAGETQYF
TRBJ2-3 | TRBV5-4 | TRBD1 | - | TGTGCCAGCAGGGCGCTAGCCACAGGGGGAGCAGATACGCAGTATTTT | CASRALATGGADTQYF
TRBJ1-2 | TRBV23-1 | - | few | TGCGCCAGCAGTCCCAGCGGCTCCACCTATGGCTACACCTTC | CASSPSGSTYGYTF